This TCR beta chain comes out of a study of regulatory T cells in long-lasting Graves disease. The CDR3 length is 15 residues. Germline V CDR1 and CDR2: SGHAT, FQNNGV. J gave up 3 bases and V 5 bases, and 6 bases lay outside the gene matches. Combining iRepertoire HTBI primers with Arm-PCR of CDR3 regions, the authors built TCR beta libraries. One entry per CDR3 protein results from TCRdb running MiXCR on the multiplex PCR reads. The sample has around 250,000 distinct CDR3 sequences; 20% to 25% are singletons. Time point defined: newly diagnosed GD, antithyroid drugs for less than 3 months. With RNA extracted from PBMCs as input, the TCR library was made. The study's findings and limits: Gene preferences differed: TRBV28, TRBJ1-2, TRBJ2-5 in persistent cases.

About this clonotype: Its specificity is unknown.

The receptor comes from a female donor with Graves disease. The starting material was peripheral blood mononuclear cells (PBMCs), obtained at new diagnosis, from a patient treated with antithyroid drugs. The chain is built from TRBV11-2 and TRBJ2-7, with TRBD1 matching over 11 bases. The CDR3 spells CASSPRGTGGYEQYF. In DNA, the CDR3 is TGTGCCAGCAGCCCTCGCGGGACAGGGGGCTACGAGCAGTACTTC.